The source of this T cell receptor beta chain is a study of T cell repertoires in cytomegalovirus infection. TCRdb itself ran the reads through MiXCR, one entry per CDR3 protein. The sample carries fewer than 350,000 distinct CDR3 sequences, about 27% recorded once. As regards this clonotype: As yet, its antigen is unknown.

Sequenced material: cultured PBMCs, taken from culture after CMV antigen stimulation. The origin of this receptor is a human donor in good health (CMV status not recorded). Some clones in this sample may be carry-over from other donors' samples.

DNA for the CDR3: TGTGCCAGCAGCGCTGGGACTAGCGGGATTGGTATCTCCTACAATGAGCAGTTCTTC. Its protein is CASSAGTSGIGISYNEQFF. V and J are TRBV12-3 or TRBV12-4 and TRBJ2-1; TRBD2 matches at 13 bases. V lost 6 bases, J lost 0 bases, and 11 bases stayed unmatched. The CDR3 has 19 amino acids.